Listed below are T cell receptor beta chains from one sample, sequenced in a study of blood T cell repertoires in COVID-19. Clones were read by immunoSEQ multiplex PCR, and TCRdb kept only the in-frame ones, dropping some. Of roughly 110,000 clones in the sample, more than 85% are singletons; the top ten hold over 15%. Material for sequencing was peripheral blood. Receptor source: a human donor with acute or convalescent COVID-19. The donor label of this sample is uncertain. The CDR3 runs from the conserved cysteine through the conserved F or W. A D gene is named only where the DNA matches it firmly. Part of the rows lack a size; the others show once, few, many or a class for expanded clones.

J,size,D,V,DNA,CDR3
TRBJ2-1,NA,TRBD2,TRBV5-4,TGTGCCAGCAGCTACTCGACTAGCTTCCATGAGCAGTTCTTC,CASSYSTSFHEQFF
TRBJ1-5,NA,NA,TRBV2,TGTGCCAGCAGTCCCAGGGACTATTATAGCAATCAGCCCCAGCATTTT,CASSPRDYYSNQPQHF
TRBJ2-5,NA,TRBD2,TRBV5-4,TGTGCCAGCAGCCCGAGCGGGGGCCCCCAAGAGACCCAGTACTTC,CASSPSGGPQETQYF
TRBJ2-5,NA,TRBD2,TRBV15,TGTGCCACCAGCAGAGGGGCTAGCGGGACGGAGGAGACCCAGTACTTC,CATSRGASGTEETQYF
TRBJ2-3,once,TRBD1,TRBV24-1,TGTGCCACCAGTGATTCTTGGGACAGGGTGACAGATACGCAGTATTTT,CATSDSWDRVTDTQYF
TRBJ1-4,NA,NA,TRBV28,TGTGCCAGCCGTGCGGAGATACTGTTTTTT,CASRAEILFF
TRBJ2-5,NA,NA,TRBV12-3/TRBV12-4,TGTGCCAGCACCAAGACAGGGAGGGAGACCCAGTACTTC,CASTKTGRETQYF
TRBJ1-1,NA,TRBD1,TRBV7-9,TGTGCCAGCACTTTACAGGGGCCGAACACTGAAGCTTTCTTT,CASTLQGPNTEAFF
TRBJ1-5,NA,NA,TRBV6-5,TGTGCCAGCAGTTACGGTCAGGGGCAGCCCCAGCATTTT,CASSYGQGQPQHF
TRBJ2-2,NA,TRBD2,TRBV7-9,TGTGCCAGCAGCTTAGGGATACGGGAGGCCAACTTCGGGGAGCTGTTTTTT,CASSLGIREANFGELFF
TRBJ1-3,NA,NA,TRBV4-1,TGCGCCAGCAGCCAAGTATGGGGGGTTGGTGGAAACACCATATATTTT,CASSQVWGVGGNTIYF
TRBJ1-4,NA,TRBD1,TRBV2,TGTGCCAGCAGGGCCGGGACAGCTAATGAAAAACTGTTTTTT,CASRAGTANEKLFF
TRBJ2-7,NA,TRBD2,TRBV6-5,TGTGCCAGCAGATGGACTAGCGGGGTGCCCTACGAGCAGTACTTC,CASRWTSGVPYEQYF
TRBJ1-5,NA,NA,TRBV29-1,TGCAGCGCCGGACAGTCCCGGAACCAGCCCCAGCATTTT,CSAGQSRNQPQHF
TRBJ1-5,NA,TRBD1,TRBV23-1,TGCGCCAGCAGCTGGGACAGGGTCCCGCATAGCAATCAGCCCCAGCATTTT,CASSWDRVPHSNQPQHF
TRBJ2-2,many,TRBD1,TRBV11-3,TGTGCCAGCAGCTCTAGGGGGCAATCCGGGGAGCTGTTTTTT,CASSSRGQSGELFF
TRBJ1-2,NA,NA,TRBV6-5,TGTGCCAGCAGTTACTCGGCAGGGGCGCATGGCTACACCTTC,CASSYSAGAHGYTF
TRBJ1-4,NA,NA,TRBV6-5,TGTGCCAGCAGTTACTCGATAGGGGGAACTAATGAAAAACTGTTTTTT,CASSYSIGGTNEKLFF
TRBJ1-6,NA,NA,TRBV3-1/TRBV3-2,TGTGCCAGCAGCCAAGATGGCGGGAATTCACCCCTCCACTTT,CASSQDGGNSPLHF
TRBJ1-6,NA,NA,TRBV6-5,TGTGCCTCGAGGCTGCACTCACCCCTCCACTTT,CASRLHSPLHF
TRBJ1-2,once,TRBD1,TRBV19,TGTGCCAGTAGCTCGGAGCGGGGGGACAGTCTTAACACCTTC,CASSSERGDSLNTF
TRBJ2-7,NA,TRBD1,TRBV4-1,TGCGCCAGCAGCCAAGTTGGAGGCGGACAGGGGGCGAGGGAGCAGTACTTC,CASSQVGGGQGAREQYF
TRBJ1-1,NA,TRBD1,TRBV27,TGTGCCAGCAGTCTCCGGACAGGGGGCCGTACTGAAGCTTTCTTT,CASSLRTGGRTEAFF
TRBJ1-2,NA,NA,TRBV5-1,TGCGCCAGCAGCTTCGGACAAAACTATGGCTACACCTTC,CASSFGQNYGYTF
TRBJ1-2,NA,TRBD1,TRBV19,TGTGCCAGTAGTACATACGGGACAGCCTTATCTAACTATGGCTACACCTTC,CASSTYGTALSNYGYTF
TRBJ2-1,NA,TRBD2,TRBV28,TGTGCCAGCAGTTCAACCGGGACTAGCGGATACAATGAGCAGTTCTTC,CASSSTGTSGYNEQFF
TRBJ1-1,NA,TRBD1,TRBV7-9,TGTGCCAGCAGTTCACTTCAGGGGGACACTGAAGCTTTCTTT,CASSSLQGDTEAFF
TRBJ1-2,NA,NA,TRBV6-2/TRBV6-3,TGTGCCAGCAGTCCCCTCCGGGGATCCGGCTTCTACACCTTC,CASSPLRGSGFYTF
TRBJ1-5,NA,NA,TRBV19,TGTGCCAGTAGTTTCGCGGGCAATCAGCCCCAGCATTTT,CASSFAGNQPQHF
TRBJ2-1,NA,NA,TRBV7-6,TGTGCCAGCAGCTCCAACCTAGCAGAGCAGTTCTTC,CASSSNLAEQFF
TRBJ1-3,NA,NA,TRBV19,TGTGCCAGTAGTAGAACAGGCGATTTATCTGGAAACACCATATATTTT,CASSRTGDLSGNTIYF
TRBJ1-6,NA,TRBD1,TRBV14,TGTGCCAGCAGCCCCCTAGGGACAGATAATTCACCCCTCCACTTT,CASSPLGTDNSPLHF
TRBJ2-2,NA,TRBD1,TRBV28,TGTGCCAGCAGGGGCCCTGGGACAGGGGGCAACACCGGGGAGCTGTTTTTT,CASRGPGTGGNTGELFF
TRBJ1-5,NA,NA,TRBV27,TGTGCCAGCAGTTTCACAGGGCATCAGCCCCAGCATTTT,CASSFTGHQPQHF
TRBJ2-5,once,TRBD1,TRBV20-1,TGCAGTGCTAGTCTGACAGGGCGAGAGACCCAGTACTTC,CSASLTGRETQYF
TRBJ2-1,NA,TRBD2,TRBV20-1,TGCAGTGCTAGTGCGACTAGCGGGAGTGTTTATGAGCAGTTCTTC,CSASATSGSVYEQFF
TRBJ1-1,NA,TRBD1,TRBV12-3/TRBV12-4,TGTGCCAGCAGGAGGACAGGGGCGGCAGCTTTCTTT,CASRRTGAAAFF
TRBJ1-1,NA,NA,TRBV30,TGTGCCTGGAATACAGGGCTAGTGAACACTGAAGCTTTCTTT,CAWNTGLVNTEAFF
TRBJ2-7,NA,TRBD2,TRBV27,TGTGCCAGCTGGGCGGGGACTAGCGGGGACTACGAGCAGTACTTC,CASWAGTSGDYEQYF
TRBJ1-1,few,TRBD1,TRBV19,TGTGCCAGTACTATGGACAGGTCCTCGAGAAAAGCTTTCTTT,CASTMDRSSRKAFF
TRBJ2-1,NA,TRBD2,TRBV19,TGTGCCAGTAACCGGGGGGGGTCGGCTGACAATAAGCAGTTCTTC,CASNRGGSADNKQFF
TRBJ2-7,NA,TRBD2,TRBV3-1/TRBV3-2,TGTGCCAGCAGCCAGGAAGACCCGGGACTAGATAAGCAGTACTTC,CASSQEDPGLDKQYF
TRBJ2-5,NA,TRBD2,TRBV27,TGTGCCTCCAACCCGGGACTAGCTCGAGAGACCCAGTACTTC,CASNPGLARETQYF
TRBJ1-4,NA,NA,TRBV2,TGTGCCAGCAGTCAACAACCCCTCGCGGGGGGGGGTTTTAATGAAAAACTGTTTTTT,CASSQQPLAGGGFNEKLFF
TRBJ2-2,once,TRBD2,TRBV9,TGTGCCAGCAGCGAAGGGACTAGCGCCGGGGAGCTGTTTTTT,CASSEGTSAGELFF
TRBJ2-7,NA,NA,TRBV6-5,TGTGCCAGCAGTTTGAACCGACAGCGCTACGAGCAGTACTTC,CASSLNRQRYEQYF
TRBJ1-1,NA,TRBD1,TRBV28,TGTGCCAGCAGGCCGGACAGGGATGTTGAAGCTTTCTTT,CASRPDRDVEAFF
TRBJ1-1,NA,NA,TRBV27,TGTGCCAGCAGTAAAAAGGGGGACACTGAAGCTTTCTTT,CASSKKGDTEAFF
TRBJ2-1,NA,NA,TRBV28,TGTGCCAGCAGTTTGCCCCTTCGGGGGAATGAGCAGTTCTTC,CASSLPLRGNEQFF
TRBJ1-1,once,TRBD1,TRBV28,TGTGCCAGCAGTTCAGGGGGCACTAAGTCTGAAGCTTTCTTT,CASSSGGTKSEAFF
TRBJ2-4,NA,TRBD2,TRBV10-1,TGCGCCAGCAGTGAGCGTCCCGAGACTAGCGGGCCGGCCCGGTTC,CASSERPETSGPARF
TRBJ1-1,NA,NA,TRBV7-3,TGTGCCAGCAGCTTAGGAGGCGCGAACACTGAAGCTTTCTTT,CASSLGGANTEAFF
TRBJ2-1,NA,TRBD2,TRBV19,TGTGCCAGTAGTATCTTAGCGGGAGGGCCCAGTGGGTTCGATCATGAGCAGTTCTTC,CASSILAGGPSGFDHEQFF
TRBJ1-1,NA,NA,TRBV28,TGTGCCAGCAGTTTGGGGCCGCTAGCTTTCTTT,CASSLGPLAFF
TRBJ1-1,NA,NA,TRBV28,TGTGCCAGCAGTATACTGCGGGGCGCTGAAGCTTTCTTT,CASSILRGAEAFF